The 3 T cell receptor beta chains below all came from one sample that was sequenced in a study of cytomegalovirus exposure and HLA in healthy donors. Primers: 60 Vbeta forward and 13 Jbeta reverse. Clones were sequenced by immunoSEQ multiplex PCR, and TCRdb holds only the in-frame ones, with some missing. The sample lists some 140,000 clones; more than 70% were seen once. The specimen sequenced was PBMCs. Receptors originate from a man in his forties or fifties in good health and CMV-seronegative.

This clone has only a few counts. The genes are TRBV10-3 and TRBJ1-5; D gene ambiguous. Germline V lookup: CDR1 ENHRY, CDR2 SYGVKD. V lost 6 bases and J 5 bases, leaving 11 bases between the germline ends. The length of the CDR3 is 13 residues. CDR3 bases: TGTGCCATCAGGACAAGACCCGATCAGCCCCAGCATTTT. Its protein product is CAIRTRPDQPQHF.

This clone was picked up one time. The V gene is TRBV27, the J gene TRBJ2-1; D is uncertain. The V gene's germline CDR1 is MNHEY and CDR2 SMNVEV (reference sequence). The CDR3 loop spans 14 amino acids. V was cut by 6 bases and J by 0 bases, with 9 bases left in between. CDR3 sequence: CASRQQSSYNEQFF. CDR3 nucleotides: TGTGCCAGCAGGCAACAGAGCTCCTACAATGAGCAGTTCTTC.

The chain uses TRBV6-6 and TRBJ1-2; 7 bases are a match to TRBD1. The V gene end was trimmed by 6 bases and the J gene end by 2 bases; junction bases not matched to a gene: 6. Per the germline V gene, CDR1 is MNHNY and CDR2 is SVGAGI (reference sequence). The CDR3 loop spans 14 amino acids. The CDR3 here is CASSPTTGNYGYTF. The CDR3 DNA reads TGTGCCAGCAGCCCAACGACAGGGAACTATGGCTACACCTTC.